This note documents a single T cell receptor beta chain sequence. The antigen is undetermined. These data belong to a study of post-analysis software for immune sequencing data. Whole-study context: The courses of disease that were included comprised relapsing-remitting, secondary progressive and progressive-relapsing multiple sclerosis. Study outcomes and limitations: Five or six TRBV segments were more frequent in patients than controls; TRBV5-6, TRBV5-1 and TRBV20-1 belonged to this group.

Incorporated into the TCR beta cDNA libraries were unique molecular identifiers, which served to reduce PCR and sequencing biases. TCRdb called the PCR reads again in MiXCR, with one record for every CDR3 protein. The sample lists about 260,000 distinct CDR3 sequences; 36% were seen once. From germline, CDR1 is MNHEY and CDR2 SVGEGT. The CDR3 runs to 12 residues. V was trimmed by 2 bases and J by 12 bases, leaving 11 bases between them. This TCR derives from a girl aged 5-17 years with multiple sclerosis. This rearrangement joins TRBV6-2 or TRBV6-3 to TRBJ2-1, with D unresolved. The sequencing input was blood. This chain's CDR3 is CASSYGRPVQFF. The CDR3 DNA is TGTGCCAGCAGTTACGGCCGGCCGGTGCAGTTCTTC.